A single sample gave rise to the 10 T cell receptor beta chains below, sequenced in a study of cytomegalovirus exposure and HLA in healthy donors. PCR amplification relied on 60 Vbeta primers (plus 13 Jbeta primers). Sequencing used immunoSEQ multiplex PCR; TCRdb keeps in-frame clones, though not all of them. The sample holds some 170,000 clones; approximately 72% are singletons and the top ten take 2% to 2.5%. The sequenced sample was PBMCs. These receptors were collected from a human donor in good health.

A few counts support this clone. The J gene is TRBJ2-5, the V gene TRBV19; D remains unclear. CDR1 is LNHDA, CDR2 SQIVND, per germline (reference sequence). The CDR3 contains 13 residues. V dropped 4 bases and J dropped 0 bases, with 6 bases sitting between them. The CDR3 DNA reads TGTGCCAGTAGTAAAAACTACCAAGAGACCCAGTACTTC. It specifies CASSKNYQETQYF. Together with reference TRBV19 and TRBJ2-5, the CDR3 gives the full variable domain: DGGITQSPKYLFRKEGQNVTLSCEQNLNHDAMYWYRQDPGQGLRLIYYSQIVNDFQKGDIAEGYSVSREKKESFPLTVTSAQKNPTAFYLCASSKNYQETQYFGPGTRLLVL.

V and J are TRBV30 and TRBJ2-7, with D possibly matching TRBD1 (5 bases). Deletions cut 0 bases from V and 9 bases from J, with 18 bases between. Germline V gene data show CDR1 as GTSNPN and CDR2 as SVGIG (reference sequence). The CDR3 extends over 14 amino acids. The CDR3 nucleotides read TGTGCCTGGAGTGTAACAGGTCGATCTACAGTGCAGTACTTC. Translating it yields CAWSVTGRSTVQYF. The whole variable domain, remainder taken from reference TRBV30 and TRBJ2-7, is SQTIHQWPATLVQPVGSPLSLECTVEGTSNPNLYWYRQAAGRGLQLLFYSVGIGQISSEVPQNLSASRPQDRQFILSSKKLLLSDSGFYLCAWSVTGRSTVQYFGPGTRLTVT.

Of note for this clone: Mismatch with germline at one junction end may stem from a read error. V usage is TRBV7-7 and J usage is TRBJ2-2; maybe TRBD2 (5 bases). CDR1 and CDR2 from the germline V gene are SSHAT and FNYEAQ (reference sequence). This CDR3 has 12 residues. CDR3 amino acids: CASSPGTGELFF. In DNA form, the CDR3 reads TGTGCTAGCAGCCCGGGGACCGGGGAGCTGTTTTTT.

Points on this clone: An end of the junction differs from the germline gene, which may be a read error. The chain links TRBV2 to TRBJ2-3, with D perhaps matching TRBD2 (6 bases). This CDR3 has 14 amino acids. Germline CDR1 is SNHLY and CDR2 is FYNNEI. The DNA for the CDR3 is TGTACCAGCAGTGTGGGACTGGGCACAGATACGCAGTATTTT. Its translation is CTSSVGLGTDTQYF.

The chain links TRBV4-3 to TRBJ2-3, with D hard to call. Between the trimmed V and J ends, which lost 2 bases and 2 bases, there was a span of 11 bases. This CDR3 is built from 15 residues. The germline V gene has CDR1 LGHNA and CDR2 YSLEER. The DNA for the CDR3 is TGCGCCAGCAGCCAAAGATTGGTAGCCACAGATACGCAGTATTTT. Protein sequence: CASSQRLVATDTQYF.

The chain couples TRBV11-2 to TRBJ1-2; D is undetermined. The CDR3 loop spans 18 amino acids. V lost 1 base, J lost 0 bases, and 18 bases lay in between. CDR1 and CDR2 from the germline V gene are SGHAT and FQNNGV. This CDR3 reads CASSLALAEGSSNYGYTF. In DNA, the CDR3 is TGTGCCAGCAGCTTAGCTTTGGCAGAGGGATCTTCTAACTATGGCTACACCTTC.

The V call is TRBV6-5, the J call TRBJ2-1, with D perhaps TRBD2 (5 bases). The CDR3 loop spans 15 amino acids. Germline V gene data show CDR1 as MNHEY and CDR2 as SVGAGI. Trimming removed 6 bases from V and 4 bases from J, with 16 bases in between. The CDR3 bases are TGTGCCAGCAGGAGGGAAACGGCTGCATACAATGAGCAGTTCTTC. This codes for CASRRETAAYNEQFF.

In nucleotides, the CDR3 is TGCGCCAGCAGCCAAGGGGCAGGTTGGGATGAAAAACTGTTTTTT. As protein: CASSQGAGWDEKLFF. The chain links TRBV4-1 to TRBJ1-4; D is unresolved. The CDR3 loop spans 15 amino acids. Trimming left V 1 base short and J 6 bases short, with 12 bases between. CDR1 is MGHRA and CDR2 is YSYEKL in the germline V gene.

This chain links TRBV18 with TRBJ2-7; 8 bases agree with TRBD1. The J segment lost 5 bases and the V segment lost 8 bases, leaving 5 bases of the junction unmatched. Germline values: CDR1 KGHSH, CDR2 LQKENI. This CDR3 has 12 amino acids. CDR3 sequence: CASQQGGNEQYF. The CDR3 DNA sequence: TGTGCCAGCCAACAGGGGGGCAACGAGCAGTACTTC.

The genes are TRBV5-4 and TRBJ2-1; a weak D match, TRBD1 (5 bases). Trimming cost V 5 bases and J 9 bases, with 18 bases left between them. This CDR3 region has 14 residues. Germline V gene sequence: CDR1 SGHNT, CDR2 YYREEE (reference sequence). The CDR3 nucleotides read TGTGCCAGCAGTAAACATTCAGGGAACACTGAGCAGTTCTTC. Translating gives CASSKHSGNTEQFF.